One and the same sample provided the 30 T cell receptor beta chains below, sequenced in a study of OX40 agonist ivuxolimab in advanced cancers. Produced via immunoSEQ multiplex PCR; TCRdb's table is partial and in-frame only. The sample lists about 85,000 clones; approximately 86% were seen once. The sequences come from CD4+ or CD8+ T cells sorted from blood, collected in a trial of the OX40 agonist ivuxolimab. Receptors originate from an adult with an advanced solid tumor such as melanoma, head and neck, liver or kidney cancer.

The CDR3 nucleotides are TGCAGTTTCCGGGACACCTACGAGCAGTACTTC. Protein product: CSFRDTYEQYF. The chain carries TRBV29-1 and TRBJ2-7, with D perhaps TRBD1 (6 bases). There are 11 residues in the CDR3. Germline V CDR1 and CDR2: SQVTM, ANQGSEA.

CDR3 amino acids: CASSEWSADTQYF. CDR3 coding DNA: TGTGCCAGCAGTGAATGGTCCGCAGATACGCAGTATTTT. The rearrangement joins TRBV25-1 to TRBJ2-3, with D unresolved. V gave up 1 base and J gave up 4 bases, with 6 bases separating them. The germline CDR1 and CDR2 sequences are MGHDK and SYGVNS. This CDR3 region has 13 residues. Supplemented by reference TRBV25-1 and TRBJ2-3, the full variable domain reads EADIYQTPRYLVIGTGKKITLECSQTMGHDKMYWYQQDPGMELHLIHYSYGVNSTEKGDLSSESTVSRIRTEHFPLTLESARPSHTSQYLCASSEWSADTQYFGPGTRLTVL.

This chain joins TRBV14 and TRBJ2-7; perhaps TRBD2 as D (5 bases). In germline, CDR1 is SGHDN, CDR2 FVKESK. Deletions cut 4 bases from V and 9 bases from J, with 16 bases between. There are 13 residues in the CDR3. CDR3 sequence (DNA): TGTGCCAGCAGCCCCGTGGCAGGAGGAAGGCAGTACTTC. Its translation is CASSPVAGGRQYF.

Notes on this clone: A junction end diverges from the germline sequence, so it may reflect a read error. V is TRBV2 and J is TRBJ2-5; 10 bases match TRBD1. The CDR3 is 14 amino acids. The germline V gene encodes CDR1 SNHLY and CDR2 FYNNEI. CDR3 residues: CASSMGQGLESQYF. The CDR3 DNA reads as TGTGCCAGCAGTATGGGACAGGGGCTGGAGAGCCAGTACTTC.

CDR3 bases: TGTGCCAGCAGTCGGAGGGGCAATGAGCAGTTCTTC. It translates to CASSRRGNEQFF. The chain carries TRBV27 and TRBJ2-1, with D possibly being TRBD2 (6 bases). This CDR3 is 12 amino acids long. V was cut by 5 bases and J by 6 bases, with 8 bases left in between. Germline V CDR1 and CDR2: MNHEY, SMNVEV (reference sequence).

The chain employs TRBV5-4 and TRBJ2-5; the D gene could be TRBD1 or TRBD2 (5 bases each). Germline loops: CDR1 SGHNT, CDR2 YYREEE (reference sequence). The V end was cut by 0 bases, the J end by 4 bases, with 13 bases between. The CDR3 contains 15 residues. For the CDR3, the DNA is TGTGCCAGCAGCTTGGGATGGTCGGGGCGAGAGACCCAGTACTTC. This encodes CASSLGWSGRETQYF.

DNA of the CDR3: TGTGCCAGCACCAGGATCAGGGGGACAGGGGGCTTTGGCTACACCTTC. Protein sequence: CASTRIRGTGGFGYTF. This chain connects TRBV28 to TRBJ1-2; 12 nucleotides match TRBD1. The V segment lost 7 bases and the J segment 7 bases; nucleotides outside the gene matches: 13. The CDR3 contains 16 residues. The V gene's germline CDR1 is MDHEN and CDR2 SYDVKM.

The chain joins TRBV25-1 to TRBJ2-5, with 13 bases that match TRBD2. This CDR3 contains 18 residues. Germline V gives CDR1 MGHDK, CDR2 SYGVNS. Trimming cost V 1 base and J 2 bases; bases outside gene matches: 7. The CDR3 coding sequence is TGTGCCAGCAGTGAATCCCGACTAGCGGGGGGTGGACAAGAGACCCAGTACTTC. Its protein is CASSESRLAGGGQETQYF.

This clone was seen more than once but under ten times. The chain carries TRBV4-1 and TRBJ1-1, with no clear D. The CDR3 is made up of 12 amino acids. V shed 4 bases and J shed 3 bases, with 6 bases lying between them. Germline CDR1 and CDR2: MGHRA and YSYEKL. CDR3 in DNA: TGCGCCAGCAGCCGGAGAGACACTGAAGCTTTCTTT. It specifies CASSRRDTEAFF.

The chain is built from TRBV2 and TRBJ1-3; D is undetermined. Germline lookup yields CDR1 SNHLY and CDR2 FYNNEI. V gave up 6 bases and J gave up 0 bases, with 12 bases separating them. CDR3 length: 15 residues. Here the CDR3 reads CASSGEQYSGNTIYF. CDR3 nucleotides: TGTGCCAGCAGCGGGGAACAGTACTCTGGAAACACCATATATTTT.

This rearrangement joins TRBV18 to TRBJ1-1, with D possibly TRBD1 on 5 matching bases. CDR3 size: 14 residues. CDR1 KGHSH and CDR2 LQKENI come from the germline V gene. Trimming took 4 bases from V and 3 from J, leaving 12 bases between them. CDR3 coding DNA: TGTGCCAGCTCACAGTCCGGGGCCCACACTGAAGCTTTCTTT. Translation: CASSQSGAHTEAFF.

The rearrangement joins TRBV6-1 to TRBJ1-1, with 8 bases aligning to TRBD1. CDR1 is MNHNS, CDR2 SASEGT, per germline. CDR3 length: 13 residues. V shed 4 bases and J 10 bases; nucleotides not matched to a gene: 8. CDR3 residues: CASSGQGNRVAFF. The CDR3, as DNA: TGTGCCAGCAGTGGACAGGGGAATAGAGTAGCTTTCTTT.

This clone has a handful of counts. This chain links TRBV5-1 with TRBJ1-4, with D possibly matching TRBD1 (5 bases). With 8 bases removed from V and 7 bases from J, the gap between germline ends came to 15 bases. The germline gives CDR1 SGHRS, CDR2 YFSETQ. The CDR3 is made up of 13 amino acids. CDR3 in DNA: TGCGCCAGTCAGTCAGGGCCGGGTGAAAAACTGTTTTTT. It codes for CASQSGPGEKLFF.

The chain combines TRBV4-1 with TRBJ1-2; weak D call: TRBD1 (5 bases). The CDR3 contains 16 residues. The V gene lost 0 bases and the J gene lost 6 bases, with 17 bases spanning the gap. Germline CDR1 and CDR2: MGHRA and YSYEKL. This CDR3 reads CASSQEGTIDGHGYTF. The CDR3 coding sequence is TGCGCCAGCAGCCAAGAGGGGACCATCGACGGGCATGGCTACACCTTC.

The CDR3 reads CASSDYTIRKPQHF. The CDR3 coding sequence is TGTGCCAGCAGTGACTACACGATCAGGAAGCCCCAGCATTTT. The chain combines TRBV6-1 with TRBJ1-5; D remains unclear. The CDR3 contains 14 residues. V was cut by 3 bases and J by 8 bases, with 14 bases left in between. CDR1 and CDR2 (germline): MNHNS, SASEGT.

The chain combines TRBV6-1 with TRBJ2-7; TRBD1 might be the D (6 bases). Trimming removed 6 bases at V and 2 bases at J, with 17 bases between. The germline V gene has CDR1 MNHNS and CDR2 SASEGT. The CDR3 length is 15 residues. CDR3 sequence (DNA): TGTGCCAGCAGCTCGAGGAGGACAGTAGCCTACGAGCAGTACTTC. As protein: CASSSRRTVAYEQYF.

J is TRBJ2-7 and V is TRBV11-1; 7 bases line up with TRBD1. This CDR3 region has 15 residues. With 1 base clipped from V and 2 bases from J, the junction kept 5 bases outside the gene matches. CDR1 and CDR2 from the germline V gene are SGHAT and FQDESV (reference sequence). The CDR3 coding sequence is TGTGCCAGCAGCTTAGATGGACAGGCCACCTACGAGCAGTACTTC. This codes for CASSLDGQATYEQYF.

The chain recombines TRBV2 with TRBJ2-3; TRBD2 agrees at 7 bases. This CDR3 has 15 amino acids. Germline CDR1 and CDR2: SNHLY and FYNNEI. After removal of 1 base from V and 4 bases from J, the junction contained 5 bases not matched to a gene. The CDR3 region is CASSEGGGGPDTQYF. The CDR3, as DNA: TGTGCCAGCAGTGAAGGCGGGGGAGGGCCAGATACGCAGTATTTT. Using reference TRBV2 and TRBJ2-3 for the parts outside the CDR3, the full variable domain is EPEVTQTPSHQVTQMGQEVILRCVPISNHLYFYWYRQILGQKVEFLVSFYNNEISEKSEIFDDQFSVERPDGSNFTLKIRSTKLEDSAMYFCASSEGGGGPDTQYFGPGTRLTVL.

CDR3 region: CASSQGGILSTEAFF. CDR3 nucleotide sequence: TGTGCCAGCAGTCAAGGGGGAATCTTGAGCACTGAAGCTTTCTTT. The chain links TRBV28 to TRBJ1-1; tentative D call: TRBD1 (6 bases). CDR3 length equals 15 residues. The germline V and J ends were trimmed by 5 bases and 4 bases, with 17 bases remaining between them. Germline values: CDR1 MDHEN, CDR2 SYDVKM.

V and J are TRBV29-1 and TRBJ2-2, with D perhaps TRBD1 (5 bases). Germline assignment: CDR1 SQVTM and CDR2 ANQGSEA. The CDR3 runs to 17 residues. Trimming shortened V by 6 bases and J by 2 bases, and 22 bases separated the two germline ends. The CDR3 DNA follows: TGCAGCGTATCGCCCAGCACAGGATACGTAAACACCGGGGAGCTGTTTTTT. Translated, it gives CSVSPSTGYVNTGELFF.

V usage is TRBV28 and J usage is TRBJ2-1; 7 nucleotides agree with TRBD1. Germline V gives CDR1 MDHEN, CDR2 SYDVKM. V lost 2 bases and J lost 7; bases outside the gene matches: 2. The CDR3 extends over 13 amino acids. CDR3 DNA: TGTGCCAGCAGTTTAGTCAGGGGGAATGAGCAGTTCTTC. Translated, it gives CASSLVRGNEQFF.

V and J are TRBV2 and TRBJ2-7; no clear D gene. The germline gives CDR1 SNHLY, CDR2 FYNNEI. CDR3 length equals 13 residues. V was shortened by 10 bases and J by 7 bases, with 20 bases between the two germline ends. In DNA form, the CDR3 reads TGTGCCACCAACACGCCCATCACCGGGGAGCAGTACTTC. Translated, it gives CATNTPITGEQYF.

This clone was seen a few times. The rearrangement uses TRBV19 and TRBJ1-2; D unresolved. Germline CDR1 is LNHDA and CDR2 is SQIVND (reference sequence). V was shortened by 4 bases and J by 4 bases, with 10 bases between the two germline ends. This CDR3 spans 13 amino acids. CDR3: CASSSAGVYGYTF. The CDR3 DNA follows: TGTGCCAGTAGTAGCGCCGGGGTCTATGGCTACACCTTC.

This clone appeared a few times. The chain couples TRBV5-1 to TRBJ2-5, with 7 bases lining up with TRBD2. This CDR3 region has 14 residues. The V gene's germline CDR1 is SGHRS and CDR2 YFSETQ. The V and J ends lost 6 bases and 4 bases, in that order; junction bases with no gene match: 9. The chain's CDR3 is CASTPGLAAETQYF. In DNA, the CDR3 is TGCGCCAGCACCCCGGGGCTAGCGGCAGAGACCCAGTACTTC.

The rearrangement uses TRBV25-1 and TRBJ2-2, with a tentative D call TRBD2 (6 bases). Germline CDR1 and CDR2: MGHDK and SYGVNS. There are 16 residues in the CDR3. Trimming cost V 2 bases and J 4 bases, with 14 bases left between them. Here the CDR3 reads CASSERGGAVTGELFF. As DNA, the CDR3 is TGTGCCAGCAGTGAACGCGGAGGGGCCGTCACCGGGGAGCTGTTTTTT.

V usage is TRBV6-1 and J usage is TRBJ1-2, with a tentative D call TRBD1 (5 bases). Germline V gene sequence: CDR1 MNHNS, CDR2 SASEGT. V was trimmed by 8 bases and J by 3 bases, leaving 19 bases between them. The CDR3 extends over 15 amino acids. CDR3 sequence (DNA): TGTGCCAGCGAGTCCCGCAGGGAAAGGGACTATGGCTACACCTTC. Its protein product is CASESRRERDYGYTF.

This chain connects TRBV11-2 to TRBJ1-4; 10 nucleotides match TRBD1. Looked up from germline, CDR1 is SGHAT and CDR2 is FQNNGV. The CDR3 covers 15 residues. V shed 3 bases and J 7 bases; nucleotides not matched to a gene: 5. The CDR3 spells CASSLTGGVFEKLFF. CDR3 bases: TGTGCCAGCAGCTTGACAGGGGGCGTTTTTGAAAAACTGTTTTTT.

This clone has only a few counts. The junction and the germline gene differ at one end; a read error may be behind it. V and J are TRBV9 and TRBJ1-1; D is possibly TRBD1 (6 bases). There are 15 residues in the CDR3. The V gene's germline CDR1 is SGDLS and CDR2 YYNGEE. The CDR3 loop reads CASSVDRQGNPEAFF. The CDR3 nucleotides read TGTGCCAGCAGCGTAGATCGTCAGGGGAACCCTGAAGCTTTCTTT.

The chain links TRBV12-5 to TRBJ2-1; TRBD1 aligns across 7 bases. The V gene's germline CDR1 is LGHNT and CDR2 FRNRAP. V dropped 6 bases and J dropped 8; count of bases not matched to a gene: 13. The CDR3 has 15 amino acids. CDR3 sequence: CASGQLQGSKDEQFF. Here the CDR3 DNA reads TGTGCTAGTGGCCAACTACAGGGGTCCAAGGATGAGCAGTTCTTC.

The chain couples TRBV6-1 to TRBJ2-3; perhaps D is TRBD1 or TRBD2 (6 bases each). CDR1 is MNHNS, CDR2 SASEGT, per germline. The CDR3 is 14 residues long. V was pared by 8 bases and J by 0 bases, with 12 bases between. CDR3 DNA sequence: TGTGCCAGCTGTAAGGGGGGAAGCACAGATACGCAGTATTTT. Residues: CASCKGGSTDTQYF.